These T cell receptor beta chains were read from a single sample in a study of T cell changes during pregnancy in multiple sclerosis. The protocol was immunoSEQ multiplex PCR, while the TCRdb copy is restricted to in-frame clones and leaves out a portion. The sample records about 87,000 clones, about 93% being singletons. Material: peripheral blood, obtained in the third trimester of pregnancy. Receptor source: a female donor in good health, enrolled as a control in a pregnancy study. Both conserved end residues are part of each CDR3. The order of the fields is V gene, D gene, J gene, clone size, CDR3 protein, CDR3 DNA. A D gene is named only where the DNA matches it firmly. Part of the rows lack a size; the others show once, few, many or a class for expanded clones.

V: TRBV5-1; D: TRBD1; J: TRBJ2-2; size: NA; CDR3: CASSLQGFGGELFF; DNA: TGCGCCAGCAGCTTACAGGGGTTTGGCGGGGAGCTGTTTTTT
V: TRBV18; D: NA; J: TRBJ1-1; size: NA; CDR3: CASSRDSPKDTEAFF; DNA: TGTGCCAGCTCACGCGACAGTCCCAAGGATACTGAAGCTTTCTTT
V: TRBV5-1; D: NA; J: TRBJ2-1; size: NA; CDR3: CASATGESAYNEQFF; DNA: TGCGCCAGCGCAACGGGAGAATCCGCCTACAATGAGCAGTTCTTC
V: TRBV27; D: TRBD2; J: TRBJ2-5; size: NA; CDR3: CASSSSGSRAEAQYF; DNA: TGTGCCAGCAGTTCAAGCGGGAGCCGTGCCGAGGCCCAGTACTTC
V: TRBV5-5; D: TRBD1; J: TRBJ1-5; size: few; CDR3: CASSPGGGNQPQHF; DNA: TGTGCCAGCAGCCCAGGGGGCGGCAATCAGCCCCAGCATTTT
V: TRBV5-1; D: NA; J: TRBJ2-5; size: NA; CDR3: CASSLEGVRRETQYF; DNA: TGCGCCAGCAGCTTGGAAGGGGTGCGGCGGGAGACCCAGTACTTC
V: TRBV19; D: NA; J: TRBJ2-6; size: NA; CDR3: CASSIFIRSGANVLTF; DNA: TGTGCCAGTAGTATTTTCATCAGGTCTGGGGCCAACGTCCTGACTTTC
V: TRBV6-5; D: TRBD1; J: TRBJ2-1; size: once; CDR3: CASSYYRGSSYNEQFF; DNA: TGTGCCAGCAGTTACTACAGGGGGAGCTCCTACAATGAGCAGTTCTTC
V: TRBV6-5; D: NA; J: TRBJ1-5; size: NA; CDR3: CASSLLGGSEPQHF; DNA: TGTGCCAGCTCATTACTCGGGGGTTCGGAGCCCCAGCATTTT
V: TRBV5-1; D: NA; J: TRBJ2-5; size: NA; CDR3: CASRDSSRETQYF; DNA: TGCGCCAGCAGAGACAGCTCAAGGGAGACCCAGTACTTC
V: TRBV14; D: TRBD1; J: TRBJ1-1; size: NA; CDR3: CASSQGHDRALGAEAFF; DNA: TGTGCCAGCAGCCAAGGCCATGACAGGGCCCTGGGGGCTGAAGCTTTCTTT
V: TRBV6-1; D: TRBD1; J: TRBJ2-5; size: NA; CDR3: CASRYTGGGETQYF; DNA: TGTGCCAGCAGGTACACAGGGGGCGGGGAGACCCAGTACTTC
V: TRBV27; D: TRBD1; J: TRBJ1-2; size: NA; CDR3: CASSLYGTVNNYGYTF; DNA: TGTGCCAGCAGTTTATATGGGACAGTTAATAACTATGGCTACACCTTC
V: TRBV2; D: NA; J: TRBJ2-7; size: NA; CDR3: CASRTEIYEQYF; DNA: TGTGCCAGTCGGACAGAAATTTACGAGCAGTACTTC
V: TRBV5-1; D: TRBD2; J: TRBJ2-7; size: NA; CDR3: CASSLTGDRGGYEQYF; DNA: TGCGCCAGCAGCTTAACTGGGGACCGCGGGGGCTACGAGCAGTACTTC
V: TRBV29-1; D: NA; J: TRBJ1-2; size: NA; CDR3: CSVSGTYYGYTF; DNA: TGCAGCGTTTCGGGGACTTACTATGGCTACACCTTC
V: TRBV6-5; D: TRBD2; J: TRBJ2-1; size: NA; CDR3: CASSYSIAGGPGEQFF; DNA: TGTGCCAGCAGTTACTCGATAGCGGGAGGGCCGGGTGAGCAGTTCTTC
V: TRBV18; D: NA; J: TRBJ2-5; size: NA; CDR3: CASSPTRTGGETQYF; DNA: TGTGCCAGCTCGCCGACAAGGACTGGGGGGGAGACCCAGTACTTC
V: TRBV5-1; D: NA; J: TRBJ2-5; size: NA; CDR3: CASSFPQQETQYF; DNA: TGCGCCAGCAGCTTTCCCCAGCAAGAGACCCAGTACTTC
V: TRBV28; D: NA; J: TRBJ2-7; size: once; CDR3: CASTQGHLFYEQYF; DNA: TGTGCCAGCACCCAGGGGCATCTATTTTACGAGCAGTACTTC
V: TRBV2; D: TRBD1; J: TRBJ2-5; size: NA; CDR3: CASTTYRGEETQYF; DNA: TGTGCCAGCACTACCTACAGGGGGGAAGAGACCCAGTACTTC
V: TRBV5-1; D: TRBD1; J: TRBJ2-7; size: NA; CDR3: CASSSRDRWDRTGEQYF; DNA: TGCGCCAGCAGCTCCCGGGACAGGTGGGACCGGACGGGGGAGCAGTACTTC